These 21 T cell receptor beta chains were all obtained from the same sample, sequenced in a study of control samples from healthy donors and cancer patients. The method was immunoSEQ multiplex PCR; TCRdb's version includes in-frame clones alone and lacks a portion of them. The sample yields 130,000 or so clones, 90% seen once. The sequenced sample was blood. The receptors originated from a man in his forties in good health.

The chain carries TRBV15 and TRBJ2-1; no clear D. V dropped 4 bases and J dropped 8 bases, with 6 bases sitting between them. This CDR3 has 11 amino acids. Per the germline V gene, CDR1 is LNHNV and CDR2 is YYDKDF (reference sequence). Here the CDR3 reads CATSNSDEQFF. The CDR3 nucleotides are TGTGCCACCAGCAACTCCGATGAGCAGTTCTTC.

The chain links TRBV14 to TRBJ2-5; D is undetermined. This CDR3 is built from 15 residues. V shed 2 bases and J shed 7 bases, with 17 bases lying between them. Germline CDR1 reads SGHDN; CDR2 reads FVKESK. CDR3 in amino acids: CASSQFSSALGTQYF. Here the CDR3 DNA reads TGTGCCAGCAGCCAATTTAGTTCTGCGTTAGGGACCCAGTACTTC.

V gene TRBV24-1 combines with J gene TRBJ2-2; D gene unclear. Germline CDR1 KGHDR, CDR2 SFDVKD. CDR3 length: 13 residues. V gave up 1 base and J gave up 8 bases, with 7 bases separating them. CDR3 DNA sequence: TGTGCCACCAGTGATTTCGGCAGGGGGGAGCTGTTTTTT. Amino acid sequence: CATSDFGRGELFF.

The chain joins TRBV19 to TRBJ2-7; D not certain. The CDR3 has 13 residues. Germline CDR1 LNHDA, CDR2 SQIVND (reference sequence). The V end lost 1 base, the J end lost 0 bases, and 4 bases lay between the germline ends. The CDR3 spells CASSIGPSYEQYF. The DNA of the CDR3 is TGTGCCAGTAGTATAGGCCCCTCCTACGAGCAGTACTTC. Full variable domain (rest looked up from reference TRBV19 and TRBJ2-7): DGGITQSPKYLFRKEGQNVTLSCEQNLNHDAMYWYRQDPGQGLRLIYYSQIVNDFQKGDIAEGYSVSREKKESFPLTVTSAQKNPTAFYLCASSIGPSYEQYFGPGTRLTVT.

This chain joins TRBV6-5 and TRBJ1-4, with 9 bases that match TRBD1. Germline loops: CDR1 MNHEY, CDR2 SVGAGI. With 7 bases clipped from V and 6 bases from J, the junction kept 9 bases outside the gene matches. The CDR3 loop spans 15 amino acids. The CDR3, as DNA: TGTGCCAGCACCAAAGACGGGACAGGGTATGAAAAACTGTTTTTT. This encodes CASTKDGTGYEKLFF.

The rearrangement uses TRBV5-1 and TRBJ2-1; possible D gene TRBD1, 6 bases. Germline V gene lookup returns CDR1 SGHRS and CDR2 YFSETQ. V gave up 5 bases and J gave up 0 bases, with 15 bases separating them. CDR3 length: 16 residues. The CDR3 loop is CASRSRRGSSYNEQFF. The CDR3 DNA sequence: TGCGCCAGCAGATCCAGAAGGGGGAGCTCCTACAATGAGCAGTTCTTC.

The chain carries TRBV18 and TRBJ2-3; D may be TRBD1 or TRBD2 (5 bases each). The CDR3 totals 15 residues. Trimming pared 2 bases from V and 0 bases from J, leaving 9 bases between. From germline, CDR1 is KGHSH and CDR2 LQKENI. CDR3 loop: CASSPTGDSTDTQYF. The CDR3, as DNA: TGTGCCAGCTCACCAACCGGGGACAGCACAGATACGCAGTATTTT.

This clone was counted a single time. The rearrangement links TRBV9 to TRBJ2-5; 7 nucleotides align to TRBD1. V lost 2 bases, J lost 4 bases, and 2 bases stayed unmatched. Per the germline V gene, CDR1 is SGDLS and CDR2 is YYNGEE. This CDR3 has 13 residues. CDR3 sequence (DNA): TGTGCCAGCAGCGTCCGACAGGGAGAGACCCAGTACTTC. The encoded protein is CASSVRQGETQYF.

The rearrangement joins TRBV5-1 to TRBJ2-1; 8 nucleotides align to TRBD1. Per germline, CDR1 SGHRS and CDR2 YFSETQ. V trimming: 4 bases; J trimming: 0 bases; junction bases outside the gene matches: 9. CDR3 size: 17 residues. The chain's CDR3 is CASSVRQGSSSYNEQFF. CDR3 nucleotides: TGCGCCAGCAGCGTCCGACAGGGGTCAAGCTCCTACAATGAGCAGTTCTTC.

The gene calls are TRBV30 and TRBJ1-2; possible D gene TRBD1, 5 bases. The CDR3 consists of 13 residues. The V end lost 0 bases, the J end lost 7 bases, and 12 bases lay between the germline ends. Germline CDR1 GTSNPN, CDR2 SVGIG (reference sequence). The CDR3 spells CAWSVEGIGGYTF. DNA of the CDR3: TGTGCCTGGAGTGTCGAGGGGATAGGTGGCTACACCTTC.

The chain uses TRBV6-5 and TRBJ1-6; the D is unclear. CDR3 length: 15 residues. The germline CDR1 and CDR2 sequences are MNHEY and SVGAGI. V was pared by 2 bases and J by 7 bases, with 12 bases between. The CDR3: CASSYDFPANSPLHF. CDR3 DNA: TGTGCCAGCAGTTACGACTTTCCAGCCAATTCACCCCTCCACTTT.

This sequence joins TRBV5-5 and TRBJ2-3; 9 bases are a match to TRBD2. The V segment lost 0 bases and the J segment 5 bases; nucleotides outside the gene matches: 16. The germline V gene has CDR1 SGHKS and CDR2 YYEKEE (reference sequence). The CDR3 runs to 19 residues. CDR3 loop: CASSLVWGSAGGHKDTQYF. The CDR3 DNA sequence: TGTGCCAGCAGCTTGGTATGGGGCTCGGCGGGGGGGCATAAAGATACGCAGTATTTT.

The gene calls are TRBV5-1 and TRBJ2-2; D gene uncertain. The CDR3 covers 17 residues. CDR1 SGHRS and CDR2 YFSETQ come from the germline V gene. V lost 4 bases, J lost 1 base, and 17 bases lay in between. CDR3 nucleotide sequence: TGCGCCAGCAGCCACGGACGGATCAAGGGGAACACCGGGGAGCTGTTTTTT. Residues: CASSHGRIKGNTGELFF.

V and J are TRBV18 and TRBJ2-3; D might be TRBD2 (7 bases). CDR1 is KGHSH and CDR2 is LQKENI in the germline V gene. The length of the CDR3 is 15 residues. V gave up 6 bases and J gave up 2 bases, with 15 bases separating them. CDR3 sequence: CASSPLGGATDTQYF. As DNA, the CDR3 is TGTGCCAGCTCCCCGTTGGGGGGGGCCACAGATACGCAGTATTTT.

This CDR3 reads CASSPREQTQYF. CDR3 in DNA: TGTGCCAGCAGTCCCAGGGAACAGACCCAGTACTTC. The chain is built from TRBV2 and TRBJ2-5; D is possibly TRBD1 (5 bases). V lost 5 bases and J 6 bases, leaving 10 bases between the germline ends. Germline CDR1 is SNHLY and CDR2 is FYNNEI. This CDR3 spans 12 amino acids.

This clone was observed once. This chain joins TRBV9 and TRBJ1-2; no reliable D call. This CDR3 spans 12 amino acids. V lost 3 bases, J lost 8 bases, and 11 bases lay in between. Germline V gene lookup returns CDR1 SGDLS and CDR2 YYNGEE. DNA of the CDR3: TGTGCCAGCAGCGACGCAGCTGGGGGCTACACCTTC. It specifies CASSDAAGGYTF.

The CDR3 nucleotides are TGCGCCAGCAGCTTGGGGAACGGAGGGGCGGGAGATACGCAGTATTTT. Encoded protein: CASSLGNGGAGDTQYF. This chain connects TRBV5-1 to TRBJ2-3; D may be TRBD2 (6 bases). V lost 0 bases and J lost 5, with 16 bases in between. In germline, CDR1 is SGHRS, CDR2 YFSETQ. The CDR3 spans 16 residues.

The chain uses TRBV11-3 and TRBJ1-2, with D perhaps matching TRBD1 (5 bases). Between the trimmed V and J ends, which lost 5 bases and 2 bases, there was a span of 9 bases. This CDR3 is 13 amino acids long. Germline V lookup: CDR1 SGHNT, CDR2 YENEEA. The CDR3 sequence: CASSQGPNYGYTF. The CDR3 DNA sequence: TGTGCCAGCAGCCAGGGTCCCAACTATGGCTACACCTTC. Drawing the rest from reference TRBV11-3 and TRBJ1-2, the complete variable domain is EAGVVQSPRYKIIEKKQPVAFWCNPISGHNTLYWYLQNLGQGPELLIRYENEEAVDDSQLPKDRFSAERLKGVDSTLKIQPAELGDSAVYLCASSQGPNYGYTFGSGTRLTVV.

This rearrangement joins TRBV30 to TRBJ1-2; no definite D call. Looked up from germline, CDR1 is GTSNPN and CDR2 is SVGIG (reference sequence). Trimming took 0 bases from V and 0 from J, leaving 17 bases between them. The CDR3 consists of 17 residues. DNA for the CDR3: TGTGCCTGGAGTGTACGTCTCGGGGATGGTCCTAACTATGGCTACACCTTC. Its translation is CAWSVRLGDGPNYGYTF.

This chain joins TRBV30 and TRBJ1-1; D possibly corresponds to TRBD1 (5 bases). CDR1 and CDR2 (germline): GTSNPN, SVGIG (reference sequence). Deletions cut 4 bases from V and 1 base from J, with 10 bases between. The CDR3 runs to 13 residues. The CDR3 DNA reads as TGTGCCTGGACTGTGGGACCGAACACTGAAGCTTTCTTT. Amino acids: CAWTVGPNTEAFF.

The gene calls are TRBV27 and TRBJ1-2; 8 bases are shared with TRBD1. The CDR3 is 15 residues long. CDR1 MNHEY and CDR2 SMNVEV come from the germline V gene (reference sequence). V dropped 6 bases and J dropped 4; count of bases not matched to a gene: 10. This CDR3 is CASRSRDRSPYGYTF. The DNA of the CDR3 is TGTGCCAGCAGATCCCGGGACAGGAGTCCCTATGGCTACACCTTC.